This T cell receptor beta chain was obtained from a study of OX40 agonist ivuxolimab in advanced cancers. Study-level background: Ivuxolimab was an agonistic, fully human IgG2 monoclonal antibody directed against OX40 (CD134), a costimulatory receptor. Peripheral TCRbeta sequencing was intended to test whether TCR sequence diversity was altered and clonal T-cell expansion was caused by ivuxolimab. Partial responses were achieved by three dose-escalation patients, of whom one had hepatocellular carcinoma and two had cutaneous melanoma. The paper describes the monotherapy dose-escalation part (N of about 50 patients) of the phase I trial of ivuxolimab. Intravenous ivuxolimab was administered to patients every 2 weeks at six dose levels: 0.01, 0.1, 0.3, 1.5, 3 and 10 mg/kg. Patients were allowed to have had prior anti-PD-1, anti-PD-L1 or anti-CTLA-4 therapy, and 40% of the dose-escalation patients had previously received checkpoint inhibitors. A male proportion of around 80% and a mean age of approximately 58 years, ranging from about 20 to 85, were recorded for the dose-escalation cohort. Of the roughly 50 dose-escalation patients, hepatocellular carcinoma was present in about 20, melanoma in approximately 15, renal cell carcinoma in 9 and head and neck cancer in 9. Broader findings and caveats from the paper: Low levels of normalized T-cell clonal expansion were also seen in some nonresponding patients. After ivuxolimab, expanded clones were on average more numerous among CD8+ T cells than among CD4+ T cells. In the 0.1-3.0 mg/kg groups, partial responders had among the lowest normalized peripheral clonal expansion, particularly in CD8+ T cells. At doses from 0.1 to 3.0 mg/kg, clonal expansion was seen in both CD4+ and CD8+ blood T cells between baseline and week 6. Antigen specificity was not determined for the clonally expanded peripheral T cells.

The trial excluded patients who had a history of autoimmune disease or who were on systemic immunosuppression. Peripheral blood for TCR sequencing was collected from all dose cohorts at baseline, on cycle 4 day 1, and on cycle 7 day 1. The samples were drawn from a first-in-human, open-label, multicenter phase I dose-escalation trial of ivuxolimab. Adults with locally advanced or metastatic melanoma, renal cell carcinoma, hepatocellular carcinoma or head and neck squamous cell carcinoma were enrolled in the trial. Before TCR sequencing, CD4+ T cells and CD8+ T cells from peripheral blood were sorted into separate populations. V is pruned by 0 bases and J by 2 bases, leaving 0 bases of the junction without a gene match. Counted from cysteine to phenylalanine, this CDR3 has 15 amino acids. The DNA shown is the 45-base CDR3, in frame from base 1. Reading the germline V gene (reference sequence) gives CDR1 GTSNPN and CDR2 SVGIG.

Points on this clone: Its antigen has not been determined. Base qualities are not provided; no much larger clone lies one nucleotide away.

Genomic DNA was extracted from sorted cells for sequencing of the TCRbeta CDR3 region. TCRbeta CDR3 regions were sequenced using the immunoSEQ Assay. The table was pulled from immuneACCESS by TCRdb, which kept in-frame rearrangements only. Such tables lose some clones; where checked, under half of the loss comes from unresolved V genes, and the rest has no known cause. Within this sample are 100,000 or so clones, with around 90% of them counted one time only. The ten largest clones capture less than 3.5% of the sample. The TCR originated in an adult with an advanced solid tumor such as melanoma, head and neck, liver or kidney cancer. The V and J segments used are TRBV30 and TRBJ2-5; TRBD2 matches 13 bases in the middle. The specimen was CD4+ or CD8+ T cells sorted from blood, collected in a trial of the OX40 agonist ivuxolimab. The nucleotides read TGTGCCTGGAGTGTACTAGCGGGGGGGCAAGAGACCCAGTACTTC. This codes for CAWSVLAGGQETQYF.